The TCR beta chain described here comes from a study of vaccination and CD4 T cells after COVID-19. About the study: Treatment of control cultures consisted of a CEFX pool, an HIV-1 Nef pool, or no peptide.

As to this clonotype: Antigen unknown.

The study sequenced cultured CD4+ T cell DNA using the Oncomine TCR Beta short-read assay. TCRdb fed the PCR reads into MiXCR, producing one record per CDR3 protein. The table lists about 7,700 distinct CDR3 sequences, 61% of them singletons. Germline CDR1 and CDR2: SGHTA and FQGNSA. The length of the CDR3 is 15 residues. Trimming pared 5 bases from V and 3 bases from J, leaving 16 bases between. Documented treatment: approximately nine-day PBMC culture with coronavirus spike peptide pools or control peptides (ViraFEST assay). The TCR was taken from a human donor who had recovered from COVID-19. Sequenced input: CD4+ T cells from blood, cultured in vitro. The J gene is TRBJ1-1, the V gene TRBV7-2; maybe TRBD1 (6 bases). The CDR3 sequence: CASSPRWSGDTEAFF. DNA of the CDR3: TGTGCCAGCAGCCCCCGGTGGTCAGGGGACACTGAAGCTTTCTTT.